This TCR beta chain originates from a study of blood T cell repertoires in COVID-19. The overall study: In each case, the material was cDNA or gDNA derived from T cells, B-cell-depleted T cells, or PBMCs.

V shed 1 base, J shed 8 bases, and the junction held 5 bases outside the gene matches. From germline, CDR1 is MGHRA and CDR2 YSYEKL. This CDR3 comprises 15 residues. The method was immunoSEQ multiplex PCR; TCRdb's version includes in-frame clones alone and lacks a portion of them. The sample lists 65,000 to 90,000 clones, roughly 80% occurring once. The chain carries TRBV4-1 and TRBJ1-2; TRBD1 matches 12 bases. This clonotype originated in an elderly woman with active or convalescent COVID-19. The sequencing sample was made of peripheral blood. This CDR3 is CASSQVGTGGEGYTF. For the CDR3, the DNA is TGCGCCAGCAGCCAAGTAGGGACAGGGGGCGAAGGCTACACCTTC.